The 26 T cell receptor beta chains given below trace back to one sample, sequenced in a study of blood T cell repertoires in COVID-19. Assay: immunoSEQ multiplex PCR; the TCRdb copy retains only in-frame clones and omits some. The table shows some 270,000 clones, with under 90% occurring only once. The sample comprised peripheral blood. The source of these receptors is a middle-aged man with acute or convalescent COVID-19.

The chain couples TRBV12-3 or TRBV12-4 to TRBJ1-1; D might be TRBD1 (6 bases). The CDR3 has 12 residues. V was shortened by 4 bases and J by 9 bases, with 12 bases between the two germline ends. The CDR3 DNA reads as TGTGCCAGCAGTTCAACAGGGTCGAAAGCTTTCTTT. It specifies CASSSTGSKAFF.

The rearrangement links TRBV5-1 to TRBJ2-7, with D possibly matching TRBD1 (5 bases). V was pared by 4 bases and J by 2 bases, with 13 bases between. The CDR3 consists of 14 residues. Germline-derived CDR1 and CDR2 are SGHRS and YFSETQ. In DNA form, the CDR3 reads TGCGCCAGCAGCCCTGACAGATTCCCCTACGAGCAGTACTTC. Its protein is CASSPDRFPYEQYF.

The chain employs TRBV20-1 and TRBJ2-5, with TRBD2 matching over 10 bases. Trimming at V came to 3 bases and at J to 2 bases, leaving 9 bases not matched to a gene. The CDR3 has 16 residues. Looked up from germline, CDR1 is DFQATT and CDR2 is SNEGSKA (reference sequence). In DNA, the CDR3 is TGCAGTGCTAGTAGGGCAGCGGGGGGGCGTCAAGAGACCCAGTACTTC. This gives the protein CSASRAAGGRQETQYF.

The chain employs TRBV7-3 and TRBJ1-2; no clear D gene. CDR3 length: 14 amino acids. Germline V CDR1 and CDR2: SGHTA, FQGTGA. V lost 0 bases and J 2 bases, leaving 7 bases between the germline ends. CDR3 sequence reads: CASSLTPLNYGYTF. Here the CDR3 DNA reads TGTGCCAGCAGCTTAACCCCCCTCAACTATGGCTACACCTTC.

The chain links TRBV7-8 to TRBJ1-2; tentatively, D is TRBD1 (5 bases). Between the trimmed V and J ends, which lost 2 bases and 1 base, there was a span of 11 bases. There are 15 residues in the CDR3. Germline assignment: CDR1 SGHVS and CDR2 FQNEAQ. CDR3 amino acids: CASSLTWDYNYGYTF. The CDR3 bases are TGTGCCAGCAGCTTAACGTGGGACTATAACTATGGCTACACCTTC.

The genes are TRBV10-3 and TRBJ2-5; 7 positions match TRBD2. The junction had 3 bases not matched to a gene; V was cut back by 6 bases and J by 2 bases. The CDR3 runs 13 residues. In germline, CDR1 is ENHRY, CDR2 SYGVKD. The CDR3 spells CAIRGGSQETQYF. DNA for the CDR3: TGTGCCATCAGAGGCGGGAGTCAAGAGACCCAGTACTTC.

V gene TRBV15 combines with J gene TRBJ1-4, with a weak D call TRBD1 (5 bases). The V and J ends lost 1 base and 8 bases respectively, with 11 bases between them. CDR1 is LNHNV and CDR2 is YYDKDF in the germline V gene (reference sequence). CDR3 length equals 14 residues. CDR3 DNA sequence: TGTGCCACCAGCAGAGCGGGGGGGGAAGAAAAACTGTTTTTT. Translation gives CATSRAGGEEKLFF.

The rearrangement joins TRBV4-1 to TRBJ2-7, with 7 bases that match TRBD1. Germline V lookup: CDR1 MGHRA, CDR2 YSYEKL. CDR3 length equals 15 residues. J was trimmed by 3 bases and V by 3 bases; bases with no gene match: 8. DNA for the CDR3: TGCGCCAGCAGCCAGGAAGGGGGCCTGTTCTACGAGCAGTACTTC. This gives the protein CASSQEGGLFYEQYF.

In its sample, this clone was seen once. This rearrangement joins TRBV30 to TRBJ2-2; 7 bases agree with TRBD1. Germline loops: CDR1 GTSNPN, CDR2 SVGIG (reference sequence). The V and J ends lost 0 bases and 0 bases, in that order; junction bases with no gene match: 13. The CDR3 is made up of 19 amino acids. The CDR3: CAWSVSLTAGTANTGELFF. The CDR3 bases are TGTGCCTGGAGTGTTTCCCTCACAGCCGGGACAGCGAACACCGGGGAGCTGTTTTTT.

A word on this clone: One end of the junction fails to match germline, which may point to a read error. V usage is TRBV7-7 and J usage is TRBJ1-2; possible D gene TRBD1, 6 bases. The CDR3 length is 20 residues. CDR1 is SSHAT and CDR2 is FNYEAQ in the germline V gene (reference sequence). The CDR3 region is CASSSYETSLGGAANYGYTF. The CDR3 DNA follows: TGTGCTAGCAGCTCCTATGAAACAAGTCTAGGGGGGGCTGCTAACTATGGCTACACCTTC. Together with reference TRBV7-7 and TRBJ1-2, the CDR3 gives the full variable domain: GAGVSQSPRYKVTKRGQDVTLRCDPISSHATLYWYQQALGQGPEFLTYFNYEAQPDKSGLPSDRFSAERPEGSISTLTIQRTEQRDSAMYRCASSSYETSLGGAANYGYTFGSGTRLTVV.

This chain uses TRBV29-1 with TRBJ2-3; D unclear. This CDR3 is 17 amino acids long. CDR1 SQVTM and CDR2 ANQGSEA come from the germline V gene. V was trimmed by 4 bases and J by 0 bases, leaving 20 bases between them. In DNA form, the CDR3 reads TGCAGCGTTGTTCATTTTCGGCAGGCCCCTAGCACAGATACGCAGTATTTT. Amino acids: CSVVHFRQAPSTDTQYF.

The chain carries TRBV2 and TRBJ1-1; possibly TRBD1 for D (5 bases). The V end was cut by 10 bases, the J end by 1 base, with 13 bases between. Germline V gene data show CDR1 as SNHLY and CDR2 as FYNNEI. CDR3 size: 13 residues. CDR3: CATTGGRNTEAFF. The CDR3 nucleotides read TGTGCCACAACGGGGGGGAGGAACACTGAAGCTTTCTTT.

The gene calls are TRBV5-1 and TRBJ2-3; a possible D gene is TRBD1 (5 bases). The germline V gene has CDR1 SGHRS and CDR2 YFSETQ. Trimming took off 5 bases at V and 1 base at J, with 11 bases between the two ends. The CDR3 extends over 14 amino acids. This CDR3 is CASRRDRGTDTQYF. DNA for the CDR3: TGCGCCAGCAGGCGAGACAGAGGCACAGATACGCAGTATTTT.

The rearrangement joins TRBV3-1 (or the pseudogene TRBV3-2) to TRBJ1-4, with a possible D match to TRBD1 (5 bases). Germline loops: CDR1 LGHDT, CDR2 YNNKEL (reference sequence). V was shortened by 1 base and J by 6 bases, with 15 bases between the two germline ends. The CDR3 runs 16 residues. CDR3 coding DNA: TGTGCCAGCAGCCAAGTCGTGGGAAGGGGATATGAAAAACTGTTTTTT. Protein: CASSQVVGRGYEKLFF.

The gene calls are TRBV12-3 or TRBV12-4 and TRBJ1-2; 8 bases line up with TRBD1. CDR3 size: 13 residues. The trim removed 7 bases at V and 5 bases at J, leaving 6 bases unmatched. The CDR3 is CASTLGTGYGYTF. The CDR3, as DNA: TGTGCCAGCACCCTAGGGACAGGATATGGCTACACCTTC.

The chain combines TRBV7-2 with TRBJ2-4, with D perhaps matching TRBD1 (6 bases). The germline V gene encodes CDR1 SGHTA and CDR2 FQGNSA. Between the trimmed V and J ends, which lost 1 base and 7 bases, there was a span of 14 bases. The CDR3 runs 15 residues. The CDR3 loop is CASSLEGAGVNIQYF. CDR3 coding DNA: TGTGCCAGCAGCTTAGAGGGTGCAGGGGTGAACATTCAGTACTTC.

V and J are TRBV2 and TRBJ1-4; tentatively, D is TRBD1 (6 bases). The length of the CDR3 is 13 residues. The germline gives CDR1 SNHLY, CDR2 FYNNEI. With 11 bases removed from V and 8 bases from J, the gap between germline ends came to 18 bases. The CDR3, as DNA: TGTGCCGGACACCAGGGGTTAGACGAAAAACTGTTTTTT. As protein: CAGHQGLDEKLFF. The whole variable domain, remainder taken from reference TRBV2 and TRBJ1-4, is EPEVTQTPSHQVTQMGQEVILRCVPISNHLYFYWYRQILGQKVEFLVSFYNNEISEKSEIFDDQFSVERPDGSNFTLKIRSTKLEDSAMYFCAGHQGLDEKLFFGSGTQLSVL.

The chain joins TRBV12-2 to TRBJ1-1; the D segment call TRBD1 is taken from the table without a DNA check. TRBV12-2 is termed a pseudogene. This CDR3 is 16 amino acids long. CDR3 residues: CASRLPRQGARVEAFF. CDR3 bases: TGTGCAAGTCGCTTACCGAGACAGGGGGCGCGGGTTGAAGCTTTCTTT.

The V call is TRBV27, the J call TRBJ2-5; perhaps TRBD1 as D (5 bases). Germline lookup yields CDR1 MNHEY and CDR2 SMNVEV (reference sequence). V was cut by 8 bases and J by 7 bases, with 8 bases left in between. This CDR3 is 10 amino acids long. The CDR3 DNA reads TGTGCCAGCGGACACGGGACCCAGTACTTC. Translation: CASGHGTQYF.

This rearrangement joins TRBV14 to TRBJ2-3; D perhaps matches TRBD1 (5 bases). V lost 1 base, J lost 8 bases, and 13 bases lay in between. This CDR3 region has 14 residues. Germline lookup yields CDR1 SGHDN and CDR2 FVKESK. CDR3 DNA sequence: TGTGCCAGCAGCCAAGCAGGGATCGGTCCTACGCAGTATTTT. It encodes CASSQAGIGPTQYF.

V is TRBV4-1 and J is TRBJ1-5; the D gene is possibly TRBD1 (6 bases). The V and J ends lost 1 base and 6 bases respectively, with 7 bases between them. CDR1 MGHRA and CDR2 YSYEKL come from the germline V gene. The CDR3 covers 13 residues. CDR3 nucleotides: TGCGCCAGCAGCCAAGCGGACAGTCAGCCCCAGCATTTT. Protein sequence: CASSQADSQPQHF.

The CDR3 region has the DNA TGCGCCAGCAGCCCTGAGCAGGTGCTATCCTACGAGCAGTACTTC. Protein sequence: CASSPEQVLSYEQYF. The chain carries TRBV5-1 and TRBJ2-7; D call uncertain. Germline-derived CDR1 and CDR2 are SGHRS and YFSETQ. CDR3 length: 15 amino acids. The ends were cut back, 4 bases at V and 1 base at J, with 15 bases in the middle. The variable domain in full, completed from reference TRBV5-1 and TRBJ2-7, reads KAGVTQTPRYLIKTRGQQVTLSCSPISGHRSVSWYQQTPGQGLQFLFEYFSETQRNKGNFPGRFSGRQFSNSRSEMNVSTLELGDSALYLCASSPEQVLSYEQYFGPGTRLTVT.

The genes are TRBV18 and TRBJ2-2; 10 positions agree with TRBD1. CDR3 length: 16 residues. Per the germline V gene, CDR1 is KGHSH and CDR2 is LQKENI. V gave up 6 bases and J gave up 5 bases; unmatched junction bases: 9. As DNA, the CDR3 is TGTGCCAGCTCGCCATCCGGGACAGGGGTAACCGGGGAGCTGTTTTTT. Its protein is CASSPSGTGVTGELFF.

V gene TRBV2 combines with J gene TRBJ1-1, with D perhaps TRBD1 (5 bases). In germline, CDR1 is SNHLY, CDR2 FYNNEI. The CDR3 is 14 amino acids. V lost 5 bases and J lost 4, with 14 bases in between. CDR3 loop: CASSLGRGSTEAFF. In DNA, the CDR3 is TGTGCCAGCAGTCTAGGACGGGGGAGCACTGAAGCTTTCTTT. Variable domain in full (rest from reference TRBV2 and TRBJ1-1): EPEVTQTPSHQVTQMGQEVILRCVPISNHLYFYWYRQILGQKVEFLVSFYNNEISEKSEIFDDQFSVERPDGSNFTLKIRSTKLEDSAMYFCASSLGRGSTEAFFGQGTRLTVV.

This chain links TRBV25-1 with TRBJ1-2; D may be TRBD1 (6 bases). Germline V lookup: CDR1 MGHDK, CDR2 SYGVNS. V was cut by 0 bases and J by 13 bases, with 24 bases left in between. This CDR3 has 16 amino acids. In nucleotides, the CDR3 is TGTGCCAGCAGTGAATATAACGGGGGGCTCAGCGGAGGGGTCACCTTC. As protein: CASSEYNGGLSGGVTF.

The V and J genes are TRBV6-5 and TRBJ1-2; possible D gene TRBD1, 5 bases. V lost 6 bases and J lost 0, with 14 bases in between. Germline assignment: CDR1 MNHEY and CDR2 SVGAGI. The CDR3 consists of 15 residues. The CDR3 DNA follows: TGTGCCAGCAGAGCCCACAGGCCTTCTAACTATGGCTACACCTTC. Protein: CASRAHRPSNYGYTF.